This TCR beta chain was retrieved from a study of CD8+ T cells in alopecia areata. Study results and caveats: Between patients, shared TCR sequences were less clear than in mice. This was possibly due in part to HLA diversity in the patient population.

Turning to this clone: The antigen is not known.

Investigators isolated RNA and reverse transcribed it into cDNA to act as the sequencing template. The assay was immunoSEQ multiplex PCR, and TCRdb's table has in-frame clones only and misses some. The table records some 150,000 clones, roughly four fifths of them present only once. As to treatment: oral pan-JAK inhibitor, 5-10 mg twice daily. Trimming took 5 bases from V and 4 from J, leaving 20 bases between them. CDR3 length: 17 amino acids. From germline, CDR1 is LNHDA and CDR2 SQIVND (reference sequence). The receptor was isolated from a human donor with alopecia areata. The sequencing here drew on CD8+ T cells sorted from blood, taken at week 4, from a patient treated with tofacitinib. V and J are TRBV19 and TRBJ2-2, with D uncertain. The CDR3 nucleotides are TGTGCCAGTAGTCCACCCTCGGCAAATCGAATCACCGGGGAGCTGTTTTTT. Translating gives CASSPPSANRITGELFF.